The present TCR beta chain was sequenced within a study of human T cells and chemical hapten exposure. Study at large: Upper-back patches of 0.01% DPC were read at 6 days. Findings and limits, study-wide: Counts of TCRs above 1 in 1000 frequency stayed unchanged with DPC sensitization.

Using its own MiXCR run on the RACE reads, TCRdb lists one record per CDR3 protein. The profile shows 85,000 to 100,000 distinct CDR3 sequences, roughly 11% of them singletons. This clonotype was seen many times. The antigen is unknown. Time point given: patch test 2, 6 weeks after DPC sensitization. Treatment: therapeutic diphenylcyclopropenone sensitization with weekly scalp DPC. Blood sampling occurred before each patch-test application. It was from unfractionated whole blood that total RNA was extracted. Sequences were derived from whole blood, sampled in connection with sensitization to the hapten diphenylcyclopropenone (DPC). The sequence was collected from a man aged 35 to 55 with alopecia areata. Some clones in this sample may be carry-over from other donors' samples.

CDR3 coding DNA: TGTGCCAGCTCACCCCTAGGGAGTGAGCAGTTCTTC. Its protein is CASSPLGSEQFF. The chain couples TRBV18 to TRBJ2-1; D may be TRBD2 (5 bases). Trimming removed 3 bases from V and 9 bases from J, with 9 bases in between. The CDR3 extends over 12 amino acids. Per the germline V gene, CDR1 is KGHSH and CDR2 is LQKENI.